This T cell receptor (beta chain) was observed in a study of blood T cell repertoires in COVID-19. Across the whole study: The origin of the acute and convalescent COVID-19 samples was the United States, Italy and Spain. The cDNA or gDNA used as material had been derived from T cells, B-cell-depleted T cells, or PBMCs.

Germline V gene sequence: CDR1 SGHRS, CDR2 YFSETQ. The CDR3 covers 18 residues. Trimming removed 4 bases from V and 1 base from J, with 20 bases in between. The data were produced by immunoSEQ multiplex PCR, yet TCRdb's version contains in-frame clones alone and is incomplete. Of 45,000 to 75,000 clones listed, 70% to 90% are singletons. Sequencing was done on a sample of peripheral blood. The chain recombines TRBV5-1 with TRBJ2-2, with D possibly matching TRBD1 (6 bases). This receptor was identified in a man in his sixties with acute or convalescent COVID-19. This CDR3 is CASSPKDSGSLNTGELFF. The CDR3, as DNA: TGCGCCAGCAGCCCGAAGGACAGCGGCAGCCTGAACACCGGGGAGCTGTTTTTT.